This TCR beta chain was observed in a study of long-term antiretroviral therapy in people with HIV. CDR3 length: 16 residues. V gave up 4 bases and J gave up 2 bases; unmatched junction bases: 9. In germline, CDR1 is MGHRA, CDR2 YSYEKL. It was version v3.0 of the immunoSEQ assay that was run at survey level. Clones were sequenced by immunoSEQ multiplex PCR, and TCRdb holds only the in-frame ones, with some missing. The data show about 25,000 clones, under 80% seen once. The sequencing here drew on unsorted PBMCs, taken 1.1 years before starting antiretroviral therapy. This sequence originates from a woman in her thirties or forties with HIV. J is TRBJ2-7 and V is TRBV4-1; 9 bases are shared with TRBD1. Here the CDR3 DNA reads TGCGCCAGCAGCCCTACCGGGACAGGGATAACCTACGAGCAGTACTTC. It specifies CASSPTGTGITYEQYF.